Listed below are T cell receptor beta chains from one sample, sequenced in a study of technical replicates of blood from several donors. The repertoire was sequenced with immunoSEQ multiplex PCR; TCRdb's copy has only in-frame clones and lacks some. This sample has tens of thousands of clones; approximately 94% occur once, and the top ten carry 0.39%. The sample taken for sequencing was T cells isolated from PBMCs. These receptor sequences come from a human donor in good health. CDR3s include the opening cysteine and the closing phenylalanine or tryptophan. D genes are given only for firm matches. Some rows have no size entry. The others give once, few or many, or a class for an expanded clone.

v_gene: TRBV7-9
abundance: NA
len: 13
d_gene: NA
j_gene: TRBJ1-4
CDR3nt: TGTGCCAGCAGCTACGACAGATTTGAAAAACTGTTTTTT
CDR3aa: CASSYDRFEKLFF

v_gene: TRBV19
abundance: once
len: 14
d_gene: NA
j_gene: TRBJ1-5
CDR3nt: TGTGCCAGTAGTATTGGACAAGACAATCAGCCCCAGCATTTT
CDR3aa: CASSIGQDNQPQHF

v_gene: TRBV6-1
abundance: NA
len: 14
d_gene: NA
j_gene: TRBJ2-1
CDR3nt: TGTGCCAGCAGTGACACGAGCTCCTACAATGAGCAGTTCTTC
CDR3aa: CASSDTSSYNEQFF

v_gene: TRBV6-4
abundance: few
len: 13
d_gene: NA
j_gene: TRBJ2-2
CDR3nt: TGTGCCAGCAGCAGACAGAACACCGGGGAGCTGTTTTTT
CDR3aa: CASSRQNTGELFF

v_gene: TRBV12-5
abundance: NA
len: 20
d_gene: TRBD2
j_gene: TRBJ2-2
CDR3nt: TGTGCTAGTGGTTTTCGCCCCTCTAGCGGGAGCTCAATAAACACCGGGGAGCTGTTTTTT
CDR3aa: CASGFRPSSGSSINTGELFF

v_gene: TRBV5-1
abundance: NA
len: 17
d_gene: TRBD2
j_gene: TRBJ2-5
CDR3nt: TGCGCCAGCAGCCCGCCGGGACTAGCGGGAGGGCAAGAGACCCAGTACTTC
CDR3aa: CASSPPGLAGGQETQYF

v_gene: TRBV4-1
abundance: NA
len: 14
d_gene: TRBD2
j_gene: TRBJ2-7
CDR3nt: TGCGCCAGCAGCCAAGCCAGCGGGGACTACGAGCAGTACTTC
CDR3aa: CASSQASGDYEQYF

v_gene: TRBV4-1
abundance: NA
len: 13
d_gene: NA
j_gene: TRBJ2-5
CDR3nt: TGCGCCAGCAGCCGTCCAGGAGGGGAGACCCAGTACTTC
CDR3aa: CASSRPGGETQYF

v_gene: TRBV29-1
abundance: NA
len: 19
d_gene: TRBD2
j_gene: TRBJ2-5
CDR3nt: TGCAGCGTTCATTTCTTGTATCTTGTGACTAGCGGGAATCAAGAGACCCAGTACTTC
CDR3aa: CSVHFLYLVTSGNQETQYF

v_gene: TRBV30
abundance: few
len: 11
d_gene: NA
j_gene: TRBJ2-7
CDR3nt: TGTGCCTGGAGGGACACCTACGAGCAGTACTTC
CDR3aa: CAWRDTYEQYF

v_gene: TRBV27
abundance: NA
len: 14
d_gene: NA
j_gene: TRBJ1-1
CDR3nt: TGTGCCAGCGGCACTACCCCCATGAACACTGAAGCTTTCTTT
CDR3aa: CASGTTPMNTEAFF

v_gene: TRBV7-9
abundance: NA
len: 16
d_gene: NA
j_gene: TRBJ2-2
CDR3nt: TGTGCCAGCAGCCACCGTGGGACTGGGAACACCGGGGAGCTGTTTTTT
CDR3aa: CASSHRGTGNTGELFF

v_gene: TRBV27
abundance: NA
len: 12
d_gene: TRBD1
j_gene: TRBJ1-5
CDR3nt: TGTGCCAGCAGTTTCAGTGGACAGGGACTGAATTTT
CDR3aa: CASSFSGQGLNF